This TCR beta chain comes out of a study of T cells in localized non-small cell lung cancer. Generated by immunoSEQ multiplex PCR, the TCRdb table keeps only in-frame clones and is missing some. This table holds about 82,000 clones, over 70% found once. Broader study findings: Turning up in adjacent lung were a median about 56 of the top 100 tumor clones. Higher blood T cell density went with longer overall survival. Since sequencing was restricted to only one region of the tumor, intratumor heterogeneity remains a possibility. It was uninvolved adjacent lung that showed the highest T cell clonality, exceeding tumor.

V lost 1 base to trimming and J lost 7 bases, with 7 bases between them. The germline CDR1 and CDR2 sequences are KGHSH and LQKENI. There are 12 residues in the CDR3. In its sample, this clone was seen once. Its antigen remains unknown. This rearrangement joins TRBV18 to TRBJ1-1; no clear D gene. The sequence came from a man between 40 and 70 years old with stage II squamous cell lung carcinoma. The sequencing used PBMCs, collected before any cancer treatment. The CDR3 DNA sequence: TGTGCCAGCTCACCACGGGATAGTGAAGCTTTCTTT. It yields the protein CASSPRDSEAFF.